These 27 T cell receptor beta chains were sequenced from one sample in a study of blood T cell repertoires in COVID-19. Here immunoSEQ multiplex PCR was the method, and the copy in TCRdb shows in-frame clones only, minus some. This table has around 180,000 clones, under 90% appearing once. The sample consisted of PBMCs or T cells enriched from blood (not recorded which). The receptors originated from a man in his fifties who had recovered from COVID-19.

The genes are TRBV11-3 and TRBJ2-7, with a tentative D call TRBD2 (6 bases). Trimming took off 5 bases at V and 2 bases at J, with 13 bases between the two ends. Per germline, CDR1 SGHNT and CDR2 YENEEA. This CDR3 is 14 amino acids long. Here the CDR3 DNA reads TGTGCCAGCAGCCAGGGAGGCTCTACCTACGAGCAGTACTTC. It yields the protein CASSQGGSTYEQYF. The full variable domain, its missing parts supplied by reference TRBV11-3 and TRBJ2-7, is EAGVVQSPRYKIIEKKQPVAFWCNPISGHNTLYWYLQNLGQGPELLIRYENEEAVDDSQLPKDRFSAERLKGVDSTLKIQPAELGDSAVYLCASSQGGSTYEQYFGPGTRLTVT.

This clone has a handful of counts. CDR3: CASSEGLGSGETQYF. The DNA of the CDR3 is TGTGCCAGCAGTGAAGGACTGGGATCGGGGGAGACCCAGTACTTC. V usage is TRBV6-1 and J usage is TRBJ2-5; weak D call: TRBD2 (5 bases). This CDR3 has 15 residues. Trimming stripped 1 base from V and 5 bases from J, with 14 bases between. Germline CDR1 and CDR2: MNHNS and SASEGT.

This clone has a handful of counts. V is TRBV7-2 and J is TRBJ2-7; D call uncertain. The CDR3 has 15 amino acids. V dropped 5 bases and J dropped 6 bases, with 20 bases sitting between them. The germline CDR1 and CDR2 sequences are SGHTA and FQGNSA. This CDR3 reads CASSPLGSPLGEQYF. In nucleotides, the CDR3 is TGTGCCAGCAGCCCCCTAGGCAGTCCCCTAGGCGAGCAGTACTTC.

This chain joins TRBV4-1 and TRBJ2-2, with D perhaps TRBD2 (6 bases). The ends were cut back, 3 bases at V and 5 bases at J, with 28 bases in the middle. CDR3 length: 20 amino acids. The germline CDR1 and CDR2 sequences are MGHRA and YSYEKL. This chain's CDR3 is CASSQEHRRGGAEGTGELFF. DNA of the CDR3: TGCGCCAGCAGCCAGGAGCACAGGCGCGGCGGGGCGGAAGGGACCGGGGAGCTGTTTTTT.

The rearrangement joins TRBV7-9 to TRBJ1-1, with D hard to call. The CDR3 covers 12 residues. The V gene's germline CDR1 is SEHNR and CDR2 FQNEAQ (reference sequence). Between the trimmed V and J ends, which lost 3 bases and 8 bases, there was a span of 10 bases. The CDR3 sequence is CASSFIVEEAFF. The CDR3 DNA reads TGTGCCAGCAGCTTTATTGTGGAGGAAGCTTTCTTT.

The chain combines TRBV19 with TRBJ1-6; 7 bases are a match to TRBD1. Germline values: CDR1 LNHDA, CDR2 SQIVND (reference sequence). The CDR3 totals 17 residues. J gave up 7 bases and V 1 base, and 10 bases lay outside the gene matches. Here the CDR3 reads CASSIALPATGNSPLHF. CDR3 sequence (DNA): TGTGCCAGTAGTATAGCACTGCCTGCGACAGGGAATTCACCCCTCCACTTT. Combining the CDR3 with reference TRBV19 and TRBJ1-6 gives the whole variable domain DGGITQSPKYLFRKEGQNVTLSCEQNLNHDAMYWYRQDPGQGLRLIYYSQIVNDFQKGDIAEGYSVSREKKESFPLTVTSAQKNPTAFYLCASSIALPATGNSPLHFGNGTRLTVT.

The chain is built from TRBV9 and TRBJ2-7; 9 nucleotides match TRBD1. The CDR3 extends over 18 amino acids. CDR1 is SGDLS, CDR2 YYNGEE, per germline. The trim removed 4 bases at V and 4 bases at J, leaving 18 bases unmatched. The CDR3 bases are TGTGCCAGCAGCCCCACCCGACAGGGGGTAACCATTTGGTACGAGCAGTACTTC. Amino acids: CASSPTRQGVTIWYEQYF.

This chain uses TRBV16 with TRBJ1-1; maybe TRBD1 (6 bases). The V end was cut by 8 bases, the J end by 0 bases, with 10 bases between. CDR1 and CDR2 (germline): KGHSY, FQNENV. CDR3 length: 13 amino acids. This chain's CDR3 is CASRQDMNTEAFF. Here the CDR3 DNA reads TGTGCCAGCCGACAGGATATGAACACTGAAGCTTTCTTT.

This clone was seen just once. V usage is TRBV6-6 and J usage is TRBJ2-1, with 10 bases that match TRBD1. Losses at the gene ends were 5 bases for V and 6 bases for J; bases not matched to a gene: 13. Germline V gene lookup returns CDR1 MNHNY and CDR2 SVGAGI (reference sequence). The CDR3 extends over 17 amino acids. DNA of the CDR3: TGTGCCAGCAGTCGATTTGCCGGGACAGGGGTTGTCAATGAGCAGTTCTTC. Protein product: CASSRFAGTGVVNEQFF.

The rearrangement uses TRBV13 and TRBJ1-4, with TRBD1 identical over 7 bases. CDR1 is PRHDT and CDR2 is FYEKMQ in the germline V gene (reference sequence). The V segment lost 5 bases and the J segment 5 bases; nucleotides outside the gene matches: 8. The CDR3 consists of 15 residues. For the CDR3, the DNA is TGTGCCAGCAGCGAACGCGCAGGGGGAAATGAAAAACTGTTTTTT. Translation gives CASSERAGGNEKLFF.

The V and J genes are TRBV7-8 and TRBJ1-2; the match to TRBD1 covers 8 bases. V lost 3 bases to trimming and J lost 5 bases; unmatched junction nucleotides: 5. The CDR3 is 14 amino acids. Germline V lookup: CDR1 SGHVS, CDR2 FQNEAQ. CDR3: CASSLGQADYGYTF. CDR3 DNA: TGTGCCAGCAGCTTGGGACAGGCGGATTATGGCTACACCTTC. Variable domain in full (rest from reference TRBV7-8 and TRBJ1-2): GAGVSQSPRYKVAKRGQDVALRCDPISGHVSLFWYQQALGQGPEFLTYFQNEAQLDKSGLPSDRFFAERPEGSVSTLKIQRTQQEDSAVYLCASSLGQADYGYTFGSGTRLTVV.

This chain uses TRBV7-8 with TRBJ2-1, with TRBD1 matching over 10 bases. V shed 1 base, J shed 6 bases, and the junction held 6 bases outside the gene matches. The CDR3 is 16 residues long. CDR1 and CDR2 (germline): SGHVS, FQNEAQ. This CDR3 is CASSLGRDRGFNEQFF. As DNA, the CDR3 is TGTGCCAGCAGCTTAGGCCGGGACAGGGGTTTCAATGAGCAGTTCTTC.

V gene TRBV4-3 combines with J gene TRBJ1-2; D possibly corresponds to TRBD1 (6 bases). This CDR3 has 14 residues. V was cut by 0 bases and J by 5 bases, with 10 bases left in between. Germline V gene sequence: CDR1 LGHNA, CDR2 YSLEER. This CDR3 is CASSQEMGQYGYTF. As DNA, the CDR3 is TGCGCCAGCAGCCAAGAAATGGGACAATATGGCTACACCTTC.

This chain joins TRBV5-1 and TRBJ1-3; D is perhaps TRBD1 (5 bases). CDR3 length: 15 residues. CDR1 SGHRS and CDR2 YFSETQ come from the germline V gene. V was cut by 2 bases and J by 0 bases, with 9 bases left in between. The CDR3 region is CASSFDSLSGNTIYF. The CDR3 DNA sequence: TGCGCCAGCAGCTTCGACAGCCTCTCTGGAAACACCATATATTTT.

V gene TRBV19 combines with J gene TRBJ1-1, with a tentative D call TRBD1 (5 bases). Germline assignment: CDR1 LNHDA and CDR2 SQIVND (reference sequence). The CDR3 is 13 residues long. V lost 3 bases and J lost 4, with 9 bases in between. CDR3 region: CASSIRVVTEAFF. CDR3 in DNA: TGTGCCAGTAGTATCAGGGTCGTCACTGAAGCTTTCTTT.

The genes are TRBV2 and TRBJ1-2; D remains unclear. Germline assignment: CDR1 SNHLY and CDR2 FYNNEI. Trimming removed 4 bases from V and 7 bases from J, with 13 bases in between. The CDR3 is 13 residues long. The DNA of the CDR3 is TGTGCCAGCAGTGTTGGGGAGAACCGTGGCTACACCTTC. Protein product: CASSVGENRGYTF.

The chain is built from TRBV18 and TRBJ1-1; D is possibly TRBD1 (5 bases). Germline V gene sequence: CDR1 KGHSH, CDR2 LQKENI. V lost 5 bases to trimming and J lost 4 bases, with 17 bases between them. The CDR3 contains 15 residues. DNA of the CDR3: TGTGCCAGCTCAGGCCAACGACAGCGAGGCACTGAAGCTTTCTTT. Encoded protein: CASSGQRQRGTEAFF.

This clone is a singleton in its sample. The CDR3 spells CASSISGQPIDTQYF. CDR3 nucleotide sequence: TGTGCCAGTAGTATCTCGGGACAACCCATCGACACCCAGTACTTC. This chain links TRBV19 with TRBJ2-5; possibly TRBD1 for D (6 bases). The CDR3 totals 15 residues. Deletions cut 3 bases from V and 8 bases from J, with 19 bases between. CDR1 is LNHDA, CDR2 SQIVND, per germline (reference sequence).

The chain employs TRBV7-9 and TRBJ1-3; D unclear. The germline gives CDR1 SEHNR, CDR2 FQNEAQ (reference sequence). The CDR3 consists of 12 residues. V shed 5 bases and J shed 7 bases, with 9 bases lying between them. The chain's CDR3 is CASSTDYNTIYF. In DNA, the CDR3 is TGTGCCAGCAGCACAGATTACAACACCATATATTTT. Drawing the rest from reference TRBV7-9 and TRBJ1-3, the complete variable domain is DTGVSQNPRHKITKRGQNVTFRCDPISEHNRLYWYRQTLGQGPEFLTYFQNEAQLEKSRLLSDRFSAERPKGSFSTLEIQRTEQGDSAMYLCASSTDYNTIYFGEGSWLTVV.

The gene calls are TRBV28 and TRBJ1-1; D not resolved. Germline assignment: CDR1 MDHEN and CDR2 SYDVKM. V lost 3 bases and J lost 4, with 15 bases in between. The CDR3 runs 15 residues. Written as DNA, the CDR3 is TGTGCCAGCAGTTTGCCGTACAGATTGAGCACTGAAGCTTTCTTT. Protein sequence: CASSLPYRLSTEAFF.

This clone was seen a single time. This rearrangement joins TRBV28 to TRBJ2-1; no definite D call. The CDR3 covers 11 residues. Germline V gives CDR1 MDHEN, CDR2 SYDVKM. V shed 9 bases and J shed 4 bases, with 7 bases lying between them. CDR3 DNA sequence: TGTGCCAGTAACTTATACAATGAGCAGTTCTTC. Translating gives CASNLYNEQFF.

V usage is TRBV7-9 and J usage is TRBJ2-7, with 7 bases identical to TRBD1. This CDR3 region has 15 residues. The V segment lost 5 bases and the J segment 3 bases; nucleotides outside the gene matches: 10. In germline, CDR1 is SEHNR, CDR2 FQNEAQ (reference sequence). CDR3 coding DNA: TGTGCCAGCAGCAAGTTTCGGGACAGCCGCTACGAGCAGTACTTC. As protein: CASSKFRDSRYEQYF.

This sequence joins TRBV4-2 and TRBJ2-3, with D possibly TRBD1 on 5 matching bases. V shed 0 bases and J shed 9 bases, with 22 bases lying between them. CDR1 LGHNA and CDR2 YNFKEQ come from the germline V gene. The CDR3 is made up of 17 amino acids. CDR3 sequence reads: CASSQDHRGLRSETQYF. As DNA, the CDR3 is TGTGCCAGCAGCCAAGACCATAGGGGCCTAAGATCTGAGACGCAGTATTTT.

This clone was seen many times. The genes are TRBV5-1 and TRBJ2-3; D remains ambiguous. The V end was cut by 1 base, the J end by 3 bases, with 9 bases between. The CDR3 is made up of 14 amino acids. Germline CDR1 SGHRS, CDR2 YFSETQ. CDR3 DNA: TGCGCCAGCAGCTTGATGTTTTCGACAGATACGCAGTATTTT. Encoded protein: CASSLMFSTDTQYF.

The V and J genes are TRBV4-2 and TRBJ2-1; a weak D match, TRBD2 (6 bases). Trimming removed 1 base at V and 7 bases at J, with 23 bases between. Germline V lookup: CDR1 LGHNA, CDR2 YNFKEQ. The CDR3 contains 18 residues. The chain's CDR3 is CASSQGAGLGNEPNEQFF. CDR3 DNA: TGTGCCAGCAGCCAAGGTGCGGGGCTCGGGAATGAGCCGAATGAGCAGTTCTTC.

The V and J genes are TRBV19 and TRBJ1-3; TRBD1 matches 9 bases. Germline V gene data show CDR1 as LNHDA and CDR2 as SQIVND (reference sequence). V gave up 5 bases and J gave up 1 base; unmatched junction bases: 12. The CDR3 is 18 amino acids. This CDR3 reads CASSRASRDRASGNTIYF. Written as DNA, the CDR3 is TGTGCCAGTAGTCGGGCCTCCCGGGACAGGGCGTCTGGAAACACCATATATTTT.

This clone was seen just once. CDR3 amino acids: CASSLRQGYQPQHF. The DNA for the CDR3 is TGTGCCAGCAGTTTAAGACAGGGTTATCAGCCCCAGCATTTT. The chain uses TRBV28 and TRBJ1-5; 7 nucleotides align to TRBD1. Germline lookup yields CDR1 MDHEN and CDR2 SYDVKM. Trimming cost V 2 bases and J 5 bases; bases outside gene matches: 3. This CDR3 is built from 14 residues. The full variable domain, with the rest looked up from reference TRBV28 and TRBJ1-5, is DVKVTQSSRYLVKRTGEKVFLECVQDMDHENMFWYRQDPGLGLRLIYFSYDVKMKEKGDIPEGYSVSREKKERFSLILESASTNQTSMYLCASSLRQGYQPQHFGDGTRLSIL.